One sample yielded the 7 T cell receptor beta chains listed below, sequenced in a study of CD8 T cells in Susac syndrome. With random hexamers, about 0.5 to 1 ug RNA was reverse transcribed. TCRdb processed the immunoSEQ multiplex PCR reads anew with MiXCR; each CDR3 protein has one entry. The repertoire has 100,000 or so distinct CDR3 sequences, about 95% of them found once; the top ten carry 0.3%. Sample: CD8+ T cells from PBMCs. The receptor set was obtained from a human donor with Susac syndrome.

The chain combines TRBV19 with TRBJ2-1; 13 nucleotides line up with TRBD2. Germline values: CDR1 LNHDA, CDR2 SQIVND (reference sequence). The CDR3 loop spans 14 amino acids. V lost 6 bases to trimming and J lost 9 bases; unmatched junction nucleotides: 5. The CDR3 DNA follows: TGTGCCAGTAGGCAACTAGCGGGAGGGCCTGAGCAGTTCTTC. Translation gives CASRQLAGGPEQFF.

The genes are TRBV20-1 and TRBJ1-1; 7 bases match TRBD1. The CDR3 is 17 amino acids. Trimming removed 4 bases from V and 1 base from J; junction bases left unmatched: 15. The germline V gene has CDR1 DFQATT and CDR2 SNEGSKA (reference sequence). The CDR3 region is CSATDVKGAWKNTEAFF. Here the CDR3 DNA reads TGCAGTGCTACCGATGTCAAGGGGGCCTGGAAGAACACTGAAGCTTTCTTT.

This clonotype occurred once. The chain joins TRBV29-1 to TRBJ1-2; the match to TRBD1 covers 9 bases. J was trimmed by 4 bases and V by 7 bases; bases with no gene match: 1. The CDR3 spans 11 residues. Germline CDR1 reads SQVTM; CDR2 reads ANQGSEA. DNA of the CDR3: TGCAGCGAGACAGGGGGCTATGGCTACACCTTC. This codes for CSETGGYGYTF.

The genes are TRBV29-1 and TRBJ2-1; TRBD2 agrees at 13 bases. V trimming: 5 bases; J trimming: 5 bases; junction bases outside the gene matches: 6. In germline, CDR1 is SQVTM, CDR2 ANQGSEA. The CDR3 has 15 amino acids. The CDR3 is CSVYFGTSGNNEQFF. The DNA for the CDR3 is TGCAGCGTTTACTTCGGGACTAGCGGGAACAATGAGCAGTTCTTC.

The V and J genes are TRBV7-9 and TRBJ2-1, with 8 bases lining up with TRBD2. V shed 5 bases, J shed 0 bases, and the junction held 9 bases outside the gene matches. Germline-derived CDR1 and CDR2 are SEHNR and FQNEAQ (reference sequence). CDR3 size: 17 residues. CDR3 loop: CASSHPGSGSSYNEQFF. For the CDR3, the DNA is TGTGCCAGCAGCCATCCTGGAAGCGGGAGCTCCTACAATGAGCAGTTCTTC.

CDR3 protein: CASSERQGDEAFF. The DNA of the CDR3 is TGTGCCAGCAGTGAGCGACAGGGAGACGAAGCTTTCTTT. The chain combines TRBV25-1 with TRBJ1-1; 7 positions agree with TRBD1. The CDR3 has 13 amino acids. Germline V CDR1 and CDR2: MGHDK, SYGVNS. After removal of 3 bases from V and 8 bases from J, the junction contained 6 bases not matched to a gene.

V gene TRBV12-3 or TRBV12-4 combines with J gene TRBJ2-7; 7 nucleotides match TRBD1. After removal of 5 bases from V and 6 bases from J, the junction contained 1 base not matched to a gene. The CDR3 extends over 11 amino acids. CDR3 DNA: TGTGCCAGCAGTGCAGGGGGCGAGCAGTACTTC. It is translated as CASSAGGEQYF.